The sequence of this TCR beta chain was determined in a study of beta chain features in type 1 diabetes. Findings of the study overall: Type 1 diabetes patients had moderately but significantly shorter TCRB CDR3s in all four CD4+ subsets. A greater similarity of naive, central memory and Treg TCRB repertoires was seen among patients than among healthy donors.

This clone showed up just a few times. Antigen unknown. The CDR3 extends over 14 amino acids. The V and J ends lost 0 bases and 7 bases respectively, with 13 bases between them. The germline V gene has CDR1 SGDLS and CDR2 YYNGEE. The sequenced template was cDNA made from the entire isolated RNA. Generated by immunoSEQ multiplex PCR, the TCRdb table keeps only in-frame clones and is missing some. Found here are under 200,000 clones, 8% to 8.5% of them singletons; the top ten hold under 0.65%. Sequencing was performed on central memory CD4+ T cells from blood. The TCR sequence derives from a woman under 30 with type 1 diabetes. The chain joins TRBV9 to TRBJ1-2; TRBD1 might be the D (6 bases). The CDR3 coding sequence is TGTGCCAGCAGCGTAGGAGTGGGGGCCGGTGGCTACACCTTC. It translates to CASSVGVGAGGYTF.